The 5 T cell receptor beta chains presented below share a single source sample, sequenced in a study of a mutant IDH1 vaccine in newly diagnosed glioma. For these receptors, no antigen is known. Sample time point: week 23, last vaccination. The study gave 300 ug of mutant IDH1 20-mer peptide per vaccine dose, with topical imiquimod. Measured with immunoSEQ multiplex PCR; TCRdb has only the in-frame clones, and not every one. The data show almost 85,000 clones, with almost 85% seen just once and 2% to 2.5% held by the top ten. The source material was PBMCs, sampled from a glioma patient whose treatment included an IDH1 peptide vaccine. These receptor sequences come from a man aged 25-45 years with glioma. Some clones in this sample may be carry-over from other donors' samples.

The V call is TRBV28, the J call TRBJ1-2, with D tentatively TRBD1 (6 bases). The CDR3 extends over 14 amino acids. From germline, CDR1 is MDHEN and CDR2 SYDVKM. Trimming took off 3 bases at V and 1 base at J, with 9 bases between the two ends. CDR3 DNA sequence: TGTGCCAGCAGTTTGGACAGCTTTAACTATGGCTACACCTTC. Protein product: CASSLDSFNYGYTF.

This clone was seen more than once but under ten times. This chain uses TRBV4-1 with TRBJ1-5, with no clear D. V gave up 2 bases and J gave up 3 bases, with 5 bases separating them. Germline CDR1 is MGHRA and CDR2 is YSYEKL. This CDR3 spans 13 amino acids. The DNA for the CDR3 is TGCGCCAGCAGCCAATCCCTCAATCAGCCCCAGCATTTT. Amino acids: CASSQSLNQPQHF.

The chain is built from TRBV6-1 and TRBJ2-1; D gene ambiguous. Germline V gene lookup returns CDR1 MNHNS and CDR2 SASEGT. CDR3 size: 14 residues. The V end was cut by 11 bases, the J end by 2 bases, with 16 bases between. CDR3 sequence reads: CAVRPGAPYNEQFF. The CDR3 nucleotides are TGTGCCGTCCGCCCAGGTGCACCCTACAATGAGCAGTTCTTC.

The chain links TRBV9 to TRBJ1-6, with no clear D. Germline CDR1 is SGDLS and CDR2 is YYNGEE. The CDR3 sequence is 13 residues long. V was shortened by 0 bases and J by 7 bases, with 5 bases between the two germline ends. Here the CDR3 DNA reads TGTGCCAGCAGCGTAGAGTGGAATTCACCCCTCCACTTT. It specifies CASSVEWNSPLHF.

The CDR3 sequence: CASSYGENTEAFF. CDR3 nucleotides: TGTGCCAGCAGTTATGGGGAGAACACTGAAGCTTTCTTT. This chain uses TRBV6-5 with TRBJ1-1; D is uncertain. Trimming took off 3 bases at V and 1 base at J, with 6 bases between the two ends. The CDR3 is 13 amino acids. The germline V gene has CDR1 MNHEY and CDR2 SVGAGI.